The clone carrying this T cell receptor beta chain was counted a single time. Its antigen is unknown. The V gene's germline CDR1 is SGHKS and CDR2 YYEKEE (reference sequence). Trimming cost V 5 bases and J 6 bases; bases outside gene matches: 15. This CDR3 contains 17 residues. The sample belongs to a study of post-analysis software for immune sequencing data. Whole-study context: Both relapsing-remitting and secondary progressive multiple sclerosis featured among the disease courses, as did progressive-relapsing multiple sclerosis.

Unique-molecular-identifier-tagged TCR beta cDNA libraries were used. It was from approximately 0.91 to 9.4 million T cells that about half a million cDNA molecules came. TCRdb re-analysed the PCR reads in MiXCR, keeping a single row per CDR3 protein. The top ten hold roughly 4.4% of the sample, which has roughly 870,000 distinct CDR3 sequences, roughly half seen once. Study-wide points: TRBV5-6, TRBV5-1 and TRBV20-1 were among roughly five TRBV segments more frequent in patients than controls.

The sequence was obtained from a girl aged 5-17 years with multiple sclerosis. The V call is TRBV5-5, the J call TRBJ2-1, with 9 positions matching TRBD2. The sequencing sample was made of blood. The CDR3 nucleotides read TGTGCCAGCAGTCGACGGTGGCGGGAGGGCCTTGGCAATGAGCAGTTCTTC. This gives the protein CASSRRWREGLGNEQFF.